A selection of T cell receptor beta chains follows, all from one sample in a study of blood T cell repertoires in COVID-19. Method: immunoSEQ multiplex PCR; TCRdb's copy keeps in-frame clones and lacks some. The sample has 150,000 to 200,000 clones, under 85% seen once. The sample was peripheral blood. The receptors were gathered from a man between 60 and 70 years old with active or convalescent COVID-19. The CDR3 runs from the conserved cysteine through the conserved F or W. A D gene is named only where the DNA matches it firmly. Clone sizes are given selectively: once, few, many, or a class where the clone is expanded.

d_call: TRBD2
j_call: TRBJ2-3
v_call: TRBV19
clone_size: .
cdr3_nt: TGTGCCAGTAGTATAGATAGGACTAGCGGTAGCACAGATACGCAGTATTTT
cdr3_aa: CASSIDRTSGSTDTQYF

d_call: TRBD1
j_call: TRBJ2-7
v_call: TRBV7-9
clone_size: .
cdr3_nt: TGTGCCAGCAACCGGGGACAGGCGAGCTCCTACGAGCAGTACTTC
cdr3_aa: CASNRGQASSYEQYF

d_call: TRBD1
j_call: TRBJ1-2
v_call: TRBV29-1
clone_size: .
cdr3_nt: TGCAGCGTTGAGGGGTTGTGGGACAGGGGGCCTCCTAACTATGGCTACACCTTC
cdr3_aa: CSVEGLWDRGPPNYGYTF

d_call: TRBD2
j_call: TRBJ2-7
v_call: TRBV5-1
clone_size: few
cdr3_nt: TGCGCCAGCAGAAGCGGGAGGAGGTACGAGCAGTACTTC
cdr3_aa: CASRSGRRYEQYF

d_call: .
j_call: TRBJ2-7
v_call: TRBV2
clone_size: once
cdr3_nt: TGTGCCAGCAGTGTAGGCCTGGACATTGGTTACGAGCAGTACTTC
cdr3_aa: CASSVGLDIGYEQYF

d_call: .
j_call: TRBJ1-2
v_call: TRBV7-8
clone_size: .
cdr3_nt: TGTGCCAGCAGCTTTGTGTCTGGGAGGGACTATGGCTACACCTTC
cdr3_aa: CASSFVSGRDYGYTF

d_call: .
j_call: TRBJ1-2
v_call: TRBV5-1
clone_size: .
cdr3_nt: TGCGCCAGCAGCCCCGGGACAAGGAGAGACTATGGCTACACCTTC
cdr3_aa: CASSPGTRRDYGYTF

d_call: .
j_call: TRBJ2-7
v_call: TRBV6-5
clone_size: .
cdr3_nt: TGTGCCAGCAGTCCTTTTAGACAGGTCAGCGAGCAGTACTTC
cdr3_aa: CASSPFRQVSEQYF

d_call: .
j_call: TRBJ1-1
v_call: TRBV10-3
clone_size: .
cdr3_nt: TGTGCCATCAGTGCCAGCGGCCGGACAGAGAACACTGAAGCTTTCTTT
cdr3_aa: CAISASGRTENTEAFF

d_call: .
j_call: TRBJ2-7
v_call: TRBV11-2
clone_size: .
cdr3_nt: TGTGCCAGCATCAGGGACGGGAGAGGATACGAGCAGTACTTC
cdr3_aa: CASIRDGRGYEQYF